Included here is one T cell receptor beta chain sequence, with context. Germline CDR1 is SGHRS and CDR2 is YFSETQ. Trimming took off 4 bases at V and 0 bases at J, with 17 bases between the two ends. The CDR3 is 17 residues long. The sample originates from a study of blood T cell repertoires in COVID-19. The wider study: The analysed material was cDNA or gDNA that came from T cells, B-cell-depleted T cells, or PBMCs.

Authors' data handling: How many nucleated cells were present was estimated from reference gene primer amplification. Assay: immunoSEQ multiplex PCR; the TCRdb copy retains only in-frame clones and omits some. V and J calls and clone size follow that table, whereas D and trimming were derived from the DNA. The data hold 30,000 or so clones, with 88% observed a single time. Sequencing was done on a sample of peripheral blood. V gene TRBV5-1 combines with J gene TRBJ2-1; TRBD2 might be the D (6 bases). The clonotype originates from a human donor in a cohort sampled during active COVID-19. CDR3 protein: CASSRQFAGSSYNEQFF. The CDR3 DNA is TGCGCCAGCAGCCGCCAGTTTGCGGGGAGCTCCTACAATGAGCAGTTCTTC.